This TCR beta chain was captured in a study of shared clonotypes between healthy human individuals. The V gene's germline CDR1 is KGHSH and CDR2 LQKENI. This CDR3 spans 15 amino acids. Trimming removed 1 base from V and 3 bases from J; junction bases left unmatched: 6. Assay: immunoSEQ multiplex PCR; the TCRdb copy retains only in-frame clones and omits some. The table shows around 2,000,000 clones, with around 95% occurring only once. CD45RA-negative memory and CD45RA+ naive subsets were split from the CD4+ cells. The TCR sequence derives from a man aged 18 to 35 in good health. Specimen: naive CD4+ T cells sorted from blood. Indicated subset: CD45RA+ positively selected. This sequence joins TRBV18 and TRBJ2-7, with 7 bases identical to TRBD1. In nucleotides, the CDR3 is TGTGCCAGCTCACCACTAAAAAGGACAGGCTACGAGCAGTACTTC. Its protein product is CASSPLKRTGYEQYF.